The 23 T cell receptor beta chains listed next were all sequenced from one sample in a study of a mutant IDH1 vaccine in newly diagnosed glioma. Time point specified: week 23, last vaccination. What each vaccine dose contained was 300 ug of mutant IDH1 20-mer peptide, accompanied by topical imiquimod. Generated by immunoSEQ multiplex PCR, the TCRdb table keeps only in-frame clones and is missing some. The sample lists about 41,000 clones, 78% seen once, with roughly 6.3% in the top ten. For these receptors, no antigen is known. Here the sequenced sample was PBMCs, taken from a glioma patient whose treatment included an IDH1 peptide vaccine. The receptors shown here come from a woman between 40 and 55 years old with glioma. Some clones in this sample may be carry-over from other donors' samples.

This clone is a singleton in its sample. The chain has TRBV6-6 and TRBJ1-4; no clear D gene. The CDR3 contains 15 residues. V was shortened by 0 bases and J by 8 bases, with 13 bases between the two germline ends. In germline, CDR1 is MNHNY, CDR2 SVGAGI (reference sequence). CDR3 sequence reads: CASSYSMSGREKLFF. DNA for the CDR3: TGTGCCAGCAGTTACTCGATGTCGGGGAGGGAAAAACTGTTTTTT.

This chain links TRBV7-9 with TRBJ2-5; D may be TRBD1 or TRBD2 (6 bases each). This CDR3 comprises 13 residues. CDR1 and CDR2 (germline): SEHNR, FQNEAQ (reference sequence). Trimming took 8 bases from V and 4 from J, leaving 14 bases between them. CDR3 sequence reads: CASHPGGRETQYF. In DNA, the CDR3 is TGTGCCAGCCACCCCGGGGGCAGAGAGACCCAGTACTTC.

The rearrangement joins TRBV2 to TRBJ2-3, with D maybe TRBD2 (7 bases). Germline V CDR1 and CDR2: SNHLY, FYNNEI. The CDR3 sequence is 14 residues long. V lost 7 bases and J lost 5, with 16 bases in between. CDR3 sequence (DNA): TGTGCCAGCACCGAAGGGAGGGGGATAGATACGCAGTATTTT. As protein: CASTEGRGIDTQYF.

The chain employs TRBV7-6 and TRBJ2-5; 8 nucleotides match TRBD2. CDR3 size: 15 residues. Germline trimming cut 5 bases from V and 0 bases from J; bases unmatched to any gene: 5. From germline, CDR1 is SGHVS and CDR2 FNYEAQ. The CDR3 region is CASSLSGTYQETQYF. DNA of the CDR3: TGTGCCAGCAGCCTTAGCGGGACTTACCAAGAGACCCAGTACTTC.

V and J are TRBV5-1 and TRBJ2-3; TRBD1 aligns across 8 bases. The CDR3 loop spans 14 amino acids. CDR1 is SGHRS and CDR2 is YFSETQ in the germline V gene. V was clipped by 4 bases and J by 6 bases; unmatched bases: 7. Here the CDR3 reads CASSPDRGWDTQYF. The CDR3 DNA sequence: TGCGCCAGCAGCCCCGACAGGGGTTGGGATACGCAGTATTTT.

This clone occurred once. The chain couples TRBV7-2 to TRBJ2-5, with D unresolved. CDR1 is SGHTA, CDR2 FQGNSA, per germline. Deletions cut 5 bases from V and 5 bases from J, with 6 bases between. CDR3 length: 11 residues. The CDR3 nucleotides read TGTGCCAGCAGCCTCCAGGAGACCCAGTACTTC. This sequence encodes CASSLQETQYF.

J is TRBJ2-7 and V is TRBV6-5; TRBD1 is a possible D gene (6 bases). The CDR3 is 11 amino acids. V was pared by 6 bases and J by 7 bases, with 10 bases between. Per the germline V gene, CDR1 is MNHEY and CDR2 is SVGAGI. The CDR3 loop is CASSRTGEQYF. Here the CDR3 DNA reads TGTGCCAGCAGCCGCACAGGGGAGCAGTACTTC.

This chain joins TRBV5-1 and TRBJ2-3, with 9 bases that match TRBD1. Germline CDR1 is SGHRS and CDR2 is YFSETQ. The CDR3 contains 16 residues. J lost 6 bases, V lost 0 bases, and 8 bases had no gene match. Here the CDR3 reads CASSLGGTGRADTQYF. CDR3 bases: TGCGCCAGCAGCTTGGGAGGGACAGGGAGGGCGGATACGCAGTATTTT.

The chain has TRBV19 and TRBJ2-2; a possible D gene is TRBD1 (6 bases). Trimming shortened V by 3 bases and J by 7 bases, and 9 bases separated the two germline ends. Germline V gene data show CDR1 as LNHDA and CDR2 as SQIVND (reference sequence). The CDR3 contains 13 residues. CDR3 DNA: TGTGCCAGTAGTATCCAGGGGCGCGGGGAGCTGTTTTTT. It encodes CASSIQGRGELFF.

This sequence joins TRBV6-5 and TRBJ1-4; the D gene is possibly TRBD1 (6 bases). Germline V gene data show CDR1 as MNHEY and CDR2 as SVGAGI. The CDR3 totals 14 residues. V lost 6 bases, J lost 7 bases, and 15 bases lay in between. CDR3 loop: CASRLGGAGEKLFF. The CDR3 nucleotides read TGTGCCAGCAGGTTGGGGGGCGCGGGTGAAAAACTGTTTTTT.

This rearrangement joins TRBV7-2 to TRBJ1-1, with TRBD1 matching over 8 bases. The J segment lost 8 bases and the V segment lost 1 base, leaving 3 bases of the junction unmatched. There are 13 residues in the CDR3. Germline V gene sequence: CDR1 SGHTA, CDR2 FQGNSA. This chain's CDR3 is CASSLVRQGEAFF. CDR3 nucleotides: TGTGCCAGCAGCTTAGTGAGACAGGGGGAAGCTTTCTTT. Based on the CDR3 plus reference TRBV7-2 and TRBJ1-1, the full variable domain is GAGVSQSPSNKVTEKGKDVELRCDPISGHTALYWYRQSLGQGLEFLIYFQGNSAPDKSGLPSDRFSAERTGGSVSTLTIQRTQQEDSAVYLCASSLVRQGEAFFGQGTRLTVV.

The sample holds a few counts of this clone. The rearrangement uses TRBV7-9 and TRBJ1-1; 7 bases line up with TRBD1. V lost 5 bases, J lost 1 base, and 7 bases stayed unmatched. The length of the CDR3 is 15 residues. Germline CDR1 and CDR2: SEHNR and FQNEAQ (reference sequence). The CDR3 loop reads CASSPYRGRNTEAFF. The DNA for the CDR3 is TGTGCCAGCAGCCCGTACAGGGGTAGGAACACTGAAGCTTTCTTT. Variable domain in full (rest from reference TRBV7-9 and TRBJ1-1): DTGVSQNPRHKITKRGQNVTFRCDPISEHNRLYWYRQTLGQGPEFLTYFQNEAQLEKSRLLSDRFSAERPKGSFSTLEIQRTEQGDSAMYLCASSPYRGRNTEAFFGQGTRLTVV.

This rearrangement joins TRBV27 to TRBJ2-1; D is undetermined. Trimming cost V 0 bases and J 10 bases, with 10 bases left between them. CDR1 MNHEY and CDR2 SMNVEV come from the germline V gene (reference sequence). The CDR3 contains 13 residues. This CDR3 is CASSLSSRWEQFF. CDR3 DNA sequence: TGTGCCAGCAGTTTATCCTCACGCTGGGAGCAGTTCTTC.

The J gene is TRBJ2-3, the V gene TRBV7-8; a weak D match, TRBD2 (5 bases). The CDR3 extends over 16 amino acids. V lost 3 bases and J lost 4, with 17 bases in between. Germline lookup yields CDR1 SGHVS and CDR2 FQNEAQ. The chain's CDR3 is CASSFTVAVGADTQYF. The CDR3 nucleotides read TGTGCCAGCAGCTTCACGGTGGCAGTCGGGGCAGATACGCAGTATTTT.

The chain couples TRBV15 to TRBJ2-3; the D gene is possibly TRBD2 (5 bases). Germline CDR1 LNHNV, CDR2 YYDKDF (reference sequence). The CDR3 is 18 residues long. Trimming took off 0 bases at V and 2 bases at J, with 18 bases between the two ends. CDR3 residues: CATSRDKAGATITDTQYF. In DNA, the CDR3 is TGTGCCACCAGCAGAGACAAGGCGGGCGCAACAATCACAGATACGCAGTATTTT.

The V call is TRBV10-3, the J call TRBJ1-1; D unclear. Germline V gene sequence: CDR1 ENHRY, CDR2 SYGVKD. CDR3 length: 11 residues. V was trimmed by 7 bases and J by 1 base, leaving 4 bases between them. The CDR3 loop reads CAITSNTEAFF. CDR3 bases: TGTGCCATCACGTCGAACACTGAAGCTTTCTTT.

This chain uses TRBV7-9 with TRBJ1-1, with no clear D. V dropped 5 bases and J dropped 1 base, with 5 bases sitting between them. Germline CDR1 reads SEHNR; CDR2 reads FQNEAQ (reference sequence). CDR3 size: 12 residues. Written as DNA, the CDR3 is TGTGCCAGCAGCCTGTGGAACACTGAAGCTTTCTTT. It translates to CASSLWNTEAFF.

This CDR3 reads CASSGGTGELFF. DNA for the CDR3: TGTGCCAGCAGCGGAGGCACCGGGGAGCTGTTTTTT. The V call is TRBV9, the J call TRBJ2-2, with D hard to call. V lost 3 bases to trimming and J lost 4 bases, with 4 bases between them. In germline, CDR1 is SGDLS, CDR2 YYNGEE. CDR3 length: 12 amino acids.

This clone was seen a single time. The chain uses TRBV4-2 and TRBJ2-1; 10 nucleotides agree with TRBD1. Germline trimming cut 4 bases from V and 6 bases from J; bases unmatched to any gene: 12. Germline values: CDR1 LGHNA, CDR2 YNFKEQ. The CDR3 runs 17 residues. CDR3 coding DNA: TGTGCCAGCAGCCCGTCAGCCCGGGACAGGGGTGGCAATGAGCAGTTCTTC. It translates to CASSPSARDRGGNEQFF.

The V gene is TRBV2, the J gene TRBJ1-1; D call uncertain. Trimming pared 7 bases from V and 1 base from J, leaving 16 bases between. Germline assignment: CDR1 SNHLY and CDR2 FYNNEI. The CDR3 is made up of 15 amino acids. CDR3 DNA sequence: TGTGCCAGCACCCTAAGCCGGGCGGGGAACACTGAAGCTTTCTTT. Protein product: CASTLSRAGNTEAFF.

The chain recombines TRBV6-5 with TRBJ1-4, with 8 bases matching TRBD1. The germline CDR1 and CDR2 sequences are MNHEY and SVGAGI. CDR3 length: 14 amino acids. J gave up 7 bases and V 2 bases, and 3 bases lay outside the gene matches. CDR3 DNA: TGTGCCAGCAGTTACGGGACAGGTGGTGAAAAACTGTTTTTT. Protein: CASSYGTGGEKLFF.

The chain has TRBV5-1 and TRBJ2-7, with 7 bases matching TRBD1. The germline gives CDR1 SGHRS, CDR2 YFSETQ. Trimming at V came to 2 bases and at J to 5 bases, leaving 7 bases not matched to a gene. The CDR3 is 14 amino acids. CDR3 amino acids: CASSFLAGTDEQYF. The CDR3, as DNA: TGCGCCAGCAGCTTTTTGGCCGGGACAGACGAGCAGTACTTC.

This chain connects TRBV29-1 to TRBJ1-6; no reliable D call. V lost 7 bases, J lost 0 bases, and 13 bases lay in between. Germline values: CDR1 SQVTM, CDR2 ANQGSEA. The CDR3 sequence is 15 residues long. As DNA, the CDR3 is TGCAGCGGTACTAACCAGGTCTCCTATAATTCACCCCTCCACTTT. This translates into CSGTNQVSYNSPLHF.